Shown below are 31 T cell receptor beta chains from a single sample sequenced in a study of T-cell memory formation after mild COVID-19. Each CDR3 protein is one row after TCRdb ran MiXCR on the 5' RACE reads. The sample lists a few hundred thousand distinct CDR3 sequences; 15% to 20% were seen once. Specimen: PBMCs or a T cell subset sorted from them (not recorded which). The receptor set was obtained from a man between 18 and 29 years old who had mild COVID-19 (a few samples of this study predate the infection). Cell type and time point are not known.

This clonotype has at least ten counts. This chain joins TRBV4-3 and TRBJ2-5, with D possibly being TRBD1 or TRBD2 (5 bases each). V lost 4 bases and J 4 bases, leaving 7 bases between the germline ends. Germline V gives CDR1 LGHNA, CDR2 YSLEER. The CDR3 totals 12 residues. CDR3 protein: CASSRDGETQYF. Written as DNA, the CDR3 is TGCGCCAGCAGCCGGGACGGAGAGACCCAGTACTTC.

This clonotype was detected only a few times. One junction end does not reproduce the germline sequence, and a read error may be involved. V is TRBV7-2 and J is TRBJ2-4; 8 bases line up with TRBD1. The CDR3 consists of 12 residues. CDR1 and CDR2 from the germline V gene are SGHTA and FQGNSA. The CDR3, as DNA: TGTGCCAGCAGCGAAGGACAGGGAAGTCTTGACTTC. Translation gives CASSEGQGSLDF. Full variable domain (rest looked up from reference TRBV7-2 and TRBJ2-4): GAGVSQSPSNKVTEKGKDVELRCDPISGHTALYWYRQSLGQGLEFLIYFQGNSAPDKSGLPSDRFSAERTGGSVSTLTIQRTQQEDSAVYLCASSEGQGSLDFGAGTRLSVL.

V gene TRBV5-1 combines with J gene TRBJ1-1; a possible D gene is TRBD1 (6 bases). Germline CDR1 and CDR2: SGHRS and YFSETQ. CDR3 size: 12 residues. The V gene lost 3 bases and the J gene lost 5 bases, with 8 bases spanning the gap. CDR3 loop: CASSSQGTEAFF. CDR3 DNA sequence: TGCGCCAGCAGCTCCCAGGGGACTGAAGCTTTCTTT.

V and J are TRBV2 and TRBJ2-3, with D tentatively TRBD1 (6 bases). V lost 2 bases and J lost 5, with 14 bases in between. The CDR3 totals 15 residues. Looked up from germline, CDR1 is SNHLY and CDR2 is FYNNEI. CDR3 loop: CASSESLGARDTQYF. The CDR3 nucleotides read TGTGCCAGCAGTGAAAGTCTGGGGGCAAGAGATACGCAGTATTTT.

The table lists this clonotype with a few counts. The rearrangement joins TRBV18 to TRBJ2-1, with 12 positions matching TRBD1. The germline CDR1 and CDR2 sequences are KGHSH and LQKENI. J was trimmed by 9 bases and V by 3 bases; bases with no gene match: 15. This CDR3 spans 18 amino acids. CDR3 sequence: CASSPTTITGTGGTEQFF. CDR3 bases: TGTGCCAGCTCACCCACTACCATTACCGGGACAGGGGGCACTGAGCAGTTCTTC.

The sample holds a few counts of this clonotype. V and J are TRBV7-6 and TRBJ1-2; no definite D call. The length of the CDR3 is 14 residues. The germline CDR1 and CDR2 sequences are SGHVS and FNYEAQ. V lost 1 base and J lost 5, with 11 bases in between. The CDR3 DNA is TGTGCCAGCAGCTTAGATGGAGGGCCTTATGGCTACACCTTC. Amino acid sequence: CASSLDGGPYGYTF. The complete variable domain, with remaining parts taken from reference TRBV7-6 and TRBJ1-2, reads GAGVSQSPRYKVTKRGQDVALRCDPISGHVSLYWYRQALGQGPEFLTYFNYEAQQDKSGLPNDRFSAERPEGSISTLTIQRTEQRDSAMYRCASSLDGGPYGYTFGSGTRLTVV.

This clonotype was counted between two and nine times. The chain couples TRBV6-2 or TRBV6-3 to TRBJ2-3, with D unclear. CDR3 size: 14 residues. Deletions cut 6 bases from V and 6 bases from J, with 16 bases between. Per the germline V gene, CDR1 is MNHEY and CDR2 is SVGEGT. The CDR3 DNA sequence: TGTGCCAGCAGGTTGGGCCGGATTCTCGATACGCAGTATTTT. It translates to CASRLGRILDTQYF.

Here the CDR3 reads CAIRPGTAGEKLFF. The CDR3, as DNA: TGTGCCATCAGACCCGGGACAGCTGGTGAAAAACTGTTTTTT. This chain links TRBV10-3 with TRBJ1-4; 7 nucleotides agree with TRBD1. Looked up from germline, CDR1 is ENHRY and CDR2 is SYGVKD. The V and J ends lost 6 bases and 7 bases, in that order; junction bases with no gene match: 8. This CDR3 has 14 residues.

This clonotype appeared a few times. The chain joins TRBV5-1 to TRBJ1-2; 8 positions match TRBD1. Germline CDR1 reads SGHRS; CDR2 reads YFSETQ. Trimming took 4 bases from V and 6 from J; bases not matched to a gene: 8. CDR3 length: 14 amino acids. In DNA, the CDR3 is TGCGCCAGCAGCCCAGAAGACAGGGGTAATGGCTACACCTTC. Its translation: CASSPEDRGNGYTF.

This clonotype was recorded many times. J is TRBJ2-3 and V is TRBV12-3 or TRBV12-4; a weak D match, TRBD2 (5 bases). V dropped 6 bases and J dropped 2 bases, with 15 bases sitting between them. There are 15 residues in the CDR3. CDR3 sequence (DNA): TGTGCCAGCAGGAGACCGGGATCTAACACAGATACGCAGTATTTT. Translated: CASRRPGSNTDTQYF.

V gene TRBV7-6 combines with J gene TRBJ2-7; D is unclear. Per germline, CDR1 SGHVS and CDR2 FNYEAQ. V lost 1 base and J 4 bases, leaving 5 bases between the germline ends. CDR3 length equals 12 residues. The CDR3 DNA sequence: TGTGCCAGCAGCTTAGTTATATACGAGCAGTACGTC. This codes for CASSLVIYEQYV.

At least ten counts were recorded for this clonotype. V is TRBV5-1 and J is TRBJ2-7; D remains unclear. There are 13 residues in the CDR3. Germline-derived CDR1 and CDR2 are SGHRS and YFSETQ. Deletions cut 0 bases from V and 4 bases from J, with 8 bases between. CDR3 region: CASSLDNKYEQYF. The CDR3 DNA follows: TGCGCCAGCAGCTTGGATAACAAATACGAGCAGTACTTC.

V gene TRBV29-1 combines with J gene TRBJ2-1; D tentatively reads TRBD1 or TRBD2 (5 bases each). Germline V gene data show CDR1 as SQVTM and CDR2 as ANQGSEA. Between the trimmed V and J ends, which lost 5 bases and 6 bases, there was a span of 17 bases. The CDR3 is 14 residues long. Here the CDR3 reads CSVSAWDRINEQFF. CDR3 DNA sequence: TGCAGCGTTAGTGCGTGGGACCGGATCAATGAGCAGTTCTTC.

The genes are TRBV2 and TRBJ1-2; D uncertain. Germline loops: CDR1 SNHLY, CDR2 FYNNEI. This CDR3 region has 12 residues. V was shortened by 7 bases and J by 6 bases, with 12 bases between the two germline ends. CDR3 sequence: CASNLPADGYTF. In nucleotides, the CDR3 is TGTGCCAGCAATCTCCCTGCCGATGGCTACACCTTC. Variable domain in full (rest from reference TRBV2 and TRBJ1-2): EPEVTQTPSHQVTQMGQEVILRCVPISNHLYFYWYRQILGQKVEFLVSFYNNEISEKSEIFDDQFSVERPDGSNFTLKIRSTKLEDSAMYFCASNLPADGYTFGSGTRLTVV.

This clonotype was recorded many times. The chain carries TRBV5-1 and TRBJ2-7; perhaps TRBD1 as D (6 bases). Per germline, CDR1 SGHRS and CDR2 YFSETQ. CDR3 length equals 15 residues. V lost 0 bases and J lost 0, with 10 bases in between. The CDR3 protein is CASSLGGGRSYEQYF. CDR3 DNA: TGCGCCAGCAGCTTGGGTGGGGGCCGCTCCTACGAGCAGTACTTC.

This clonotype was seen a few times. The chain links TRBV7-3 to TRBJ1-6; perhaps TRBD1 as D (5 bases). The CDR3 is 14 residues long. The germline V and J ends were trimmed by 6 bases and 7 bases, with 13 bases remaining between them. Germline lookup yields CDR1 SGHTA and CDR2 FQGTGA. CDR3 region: CASSHGTWNSPLHF. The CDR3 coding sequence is TGTGCCAGCAGTCATGGGACGTGGAATTCACCCCTCCACTTT.

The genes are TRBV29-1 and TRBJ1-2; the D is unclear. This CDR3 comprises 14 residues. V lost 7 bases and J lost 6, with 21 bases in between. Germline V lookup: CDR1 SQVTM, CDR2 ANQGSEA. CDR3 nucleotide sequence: TGCAGCGCTTCATTAGGTCAGGCCCCCCATGGCTACACCTTC. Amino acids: CSASLGQAPHGYTF.

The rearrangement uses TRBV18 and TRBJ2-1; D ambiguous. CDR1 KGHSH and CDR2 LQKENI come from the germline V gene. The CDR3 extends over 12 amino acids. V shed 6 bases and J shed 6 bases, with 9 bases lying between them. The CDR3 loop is CASSPYSNEQFF. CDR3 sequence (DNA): TGTGCCAGCTCCCCGTACAGCAATGAGCAGTTCTTC.

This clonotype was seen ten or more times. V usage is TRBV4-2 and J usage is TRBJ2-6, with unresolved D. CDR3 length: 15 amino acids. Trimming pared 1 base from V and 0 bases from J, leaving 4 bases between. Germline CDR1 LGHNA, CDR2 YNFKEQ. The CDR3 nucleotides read TGTGCCAGCAGCCAAGTGATCTCTGGGGCCAACGTCCTGACTTTC. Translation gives CASSQVISGANVLTF.

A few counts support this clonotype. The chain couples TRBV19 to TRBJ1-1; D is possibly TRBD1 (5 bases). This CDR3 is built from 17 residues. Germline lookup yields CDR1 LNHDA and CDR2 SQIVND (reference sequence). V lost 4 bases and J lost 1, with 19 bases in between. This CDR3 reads CASSKWDRLGPNTEAFF. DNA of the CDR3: TGTGCCAGTAGTAAATGGGACCGACTGGGCCCGAACACTGAAGCTTTCTTT.

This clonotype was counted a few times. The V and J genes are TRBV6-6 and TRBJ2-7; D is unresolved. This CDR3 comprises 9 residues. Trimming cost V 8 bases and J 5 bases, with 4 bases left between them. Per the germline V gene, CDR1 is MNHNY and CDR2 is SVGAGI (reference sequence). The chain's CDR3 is CASGHEQYF. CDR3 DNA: TGTGCCAGCGGCCACGAGCAGTACTTC.

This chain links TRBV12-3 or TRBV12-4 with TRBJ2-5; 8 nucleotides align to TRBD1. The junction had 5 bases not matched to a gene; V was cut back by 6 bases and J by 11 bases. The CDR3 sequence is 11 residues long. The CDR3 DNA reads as TGTGCCAGCAGACAGGGGGTTAATCAGTACTTC. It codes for CASRQGVNQYF.

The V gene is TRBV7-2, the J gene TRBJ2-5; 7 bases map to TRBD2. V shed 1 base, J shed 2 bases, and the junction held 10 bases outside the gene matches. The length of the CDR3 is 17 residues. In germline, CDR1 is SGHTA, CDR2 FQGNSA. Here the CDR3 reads CASSLVLSGDNQETQYF. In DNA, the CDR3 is TGTGCCAGCAGCTTAGTTCTCAGCGGGGATAATCAAGAGACCCAGTACTTC. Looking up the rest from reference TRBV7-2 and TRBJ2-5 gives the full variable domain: GAGVSQSPSNKVTEKGKDVELRCDPISGHTALYWYRQSLGQGLEFLIYFQGNSAPDKSGLPSDRFSAERTGGSVSTLTIQRTQQEDSAVYLCASSLVLSGDNQETQYFGPGTRLLVL.

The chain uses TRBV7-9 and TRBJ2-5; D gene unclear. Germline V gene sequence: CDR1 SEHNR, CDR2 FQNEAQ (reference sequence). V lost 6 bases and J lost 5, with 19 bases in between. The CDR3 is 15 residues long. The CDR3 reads CASSPLNWEWETQYF. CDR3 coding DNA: TGTGCCAGCAGTCCCCTCAATTGGGAATGGGAGACCCAGTACTTC.

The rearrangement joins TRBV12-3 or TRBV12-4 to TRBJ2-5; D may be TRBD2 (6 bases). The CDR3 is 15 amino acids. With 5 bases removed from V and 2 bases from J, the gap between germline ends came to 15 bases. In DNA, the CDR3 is TGTGCCAGCAGTCCTAGCGTGGGGTGGCAAGAGACCCAGTACTTC. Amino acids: CASSPSVGWQETQYF.

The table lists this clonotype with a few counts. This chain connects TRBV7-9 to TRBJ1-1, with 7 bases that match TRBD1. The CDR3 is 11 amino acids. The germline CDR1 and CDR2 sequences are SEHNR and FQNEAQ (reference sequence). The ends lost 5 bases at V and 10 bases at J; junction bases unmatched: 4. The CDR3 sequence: CASSTGVLAFF. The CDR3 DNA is TGTGCCAGCAGCACAGGGGTTTTAGCTTTCTTT.

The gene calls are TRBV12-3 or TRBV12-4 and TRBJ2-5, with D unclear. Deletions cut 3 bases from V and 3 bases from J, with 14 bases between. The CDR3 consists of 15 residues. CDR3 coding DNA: TGTGCCAGCAGTTTCGAGCCCCGAGCGAAAGAGACCCAGTACTTC. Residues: CASSFEPRAKETQYF.

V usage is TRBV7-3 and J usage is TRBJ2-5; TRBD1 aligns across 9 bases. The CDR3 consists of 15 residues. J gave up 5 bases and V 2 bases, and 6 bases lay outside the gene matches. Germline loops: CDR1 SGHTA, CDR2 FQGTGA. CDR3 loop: CASSLGTGYSETQYF. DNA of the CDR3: TGTGCCAGCAGCTTAGGGACAGGGTATTCGGAGACCCAGTACTTC.

The DNA of the CDR3 is TGTGCCACCAGCAGAGATTTGAATAAGCCCCAGCATTTT. It specifies CATSRDLNKPQHF. The rearrangement links TRBV15 to TRBJ1-5; D is uncertain. Germline V lookup: CDR1 LNHNV, CDR2 YYDKDF (reference sequence). Trimming cost V 0 bases and J 8 bases, with 8 bases left between them. CDR3 length: 13 amino acids.

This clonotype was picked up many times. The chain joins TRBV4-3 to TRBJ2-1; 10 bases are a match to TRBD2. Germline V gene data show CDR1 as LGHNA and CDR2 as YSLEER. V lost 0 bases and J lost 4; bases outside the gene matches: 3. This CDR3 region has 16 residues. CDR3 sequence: CASSQEVAGGYNEQFF. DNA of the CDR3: TGCGCCAGCAGCCAAGAGGTAGCGGGGGGTTACAATGAGCAGTTCTTC.

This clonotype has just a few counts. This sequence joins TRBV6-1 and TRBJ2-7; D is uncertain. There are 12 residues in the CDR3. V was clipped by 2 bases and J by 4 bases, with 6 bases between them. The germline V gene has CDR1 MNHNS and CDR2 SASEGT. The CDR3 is CASSEKRYEQYV. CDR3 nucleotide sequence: TGTGCCAGCAGTGAAAAGAGGTACGAGCAGTACGTC.